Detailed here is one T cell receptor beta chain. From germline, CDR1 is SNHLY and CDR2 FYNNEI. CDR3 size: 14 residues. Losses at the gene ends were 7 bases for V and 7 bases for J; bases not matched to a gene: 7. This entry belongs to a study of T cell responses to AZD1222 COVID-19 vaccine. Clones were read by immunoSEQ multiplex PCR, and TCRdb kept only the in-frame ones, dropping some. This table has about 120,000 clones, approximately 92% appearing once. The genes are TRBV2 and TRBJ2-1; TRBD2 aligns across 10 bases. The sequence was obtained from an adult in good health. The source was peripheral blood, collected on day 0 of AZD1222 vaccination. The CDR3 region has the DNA TGTGCCAGCATGCTGAGCGGGAGGGGTAATGAGCAGTTCTTC. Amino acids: CASMLSGRGNEQFF.